Listed here are 23 T cell receptor beta chains from one sample, sequenced in a study of blood T cell repertoires in COVID-19. The protocol was immunoSEQ multiplex PCR, while the TCRdb copy is restricted to in-frame clones and leaves out a portion. The table records around 220,000 clones, about four fifths of them present only once. Sequencing was done on a sample of PBMCs or T cells enriched from blood (not recorded which). The source of these receptors is a woman between 40 and 50 years old who had recovered from COVID-19.

The genes are TRBV10-3 and TRBJ1-5; D perhaps matches TRBD1 (5 bases). There are 13 residues in the CDR3. V lost 2 bases to trimming and J lost 4 bases, with 6 bases between them. Germline lookup yields CDR1 ENHRY and CDR2 SYGVKD. The CDR3 reads CAISEDSNQPQHF. For the CDR3, the DNA is TGTGCCATCAGTGAGGACAGTAATCAGCCCCAGCATTTT.

The chain couples TRBV15 to TRBJ2-1; a weak D match, TRBD2 (5 bases). Germline V gene sequence: CDR1 LNHNV, CDR2 YYDKDF (reference sequence). The length of the CDR3 is 14 residues. The germline V and J ends were trimmed by 5 bases and 0 bases, with 8 bases remaining between them. The CDR3 bases are TGTGCCACCAGCGATGGGAGCTCCTACAATGAGCAGTTCTTC. Translating it yields CATSDGSSYNEQFF.

The chain carries TRBV5-4 and TRBJ1-1, with D possibly being TRBD1 (6 bases). Looked up from germline, CDR1 is SGHNT and CDR2 is YYREEE (reference sequence). With 0 bases removed from V and 7 bases from J, the gap between germline ends came to 10 bases. The CDR3 length is 13 residues. CDR3 in amino acids: CASSLGGGGEAFF. The CDR3 bases are TGTGCCAGCAGCTTGGGGGGAGGGGGTGAAGCTTTCTTT.

This clone was picked up one time. The chain joins TRBV15 to TRBJ2-5, with D possibly TRBD2 on 6 matching bases. The V gene's germline CDR1 is LNHNV and CDR2 YYDKDF (reference sequence). V was clipped by 1 base and J by 0 bases, with 21 bases between them. This CDR3 has 19 amino acids. The CDR3, as DNA: TGTGCCACCAGCAGAGGGCGGGGAGAAAAGCCTCTGTACCAAGAGACCCAGTACTTC. Its protein is CATSRGRGEKPLYQETQYF.

This chain connects TRBV27 to TRBJ2-5; 11 bases agree with TRBD1. This CDR3 comprises 15 residues. The junction had 4 bases not matched to a gene; V was cut back by 5 bases and J by 2 bases. CDR1 is MNHEY and CDR2 is SMNVEV in the germline V gene (reference sequence). This CDR3 reads CASSPRDRGQETQYF. The CDR3 DNA reads TGTGCCAGCAGTCCCCGGGACAGGGGGCAAGAGACCCAGTACTTC.

The rearrangement links TRBV18 to TRBJ2-7, with 7 positions matching TRBD2. Germline V gives CDR1 KGHSH, CDR2 LQKENI. Trimming took 6 bases from V and 6 from J; bases not matched to a gene: 11. This CDR3 has 14 amino acids. The CDR3 loop is CASSPSGRGGEQYV. In nucleotides, the CDR3 is TGTGCCAGCTCGCCTAGCGGACGTGGGGGCGAGCAGTACGTC.

The chain links TRBV9 to TRBJ1-2; D is unclear. Trimming left V 2 bases short and J 0 bases short, with 8 bases between. Germline values: CDR1 SGDLS, CDR2 YYNGEE. The CDR3 runs 14 residues. The DNA for the CDR3 is TGTGCCAGCAGCGTCATGGGAGCTAACTATGGCTACACCTTC. Translated, it gives CASSVMGANYGYTF.

The chain uses TRBV27 and TRBJ2-2; possibly TRBD1 for D (6 bases). From germline, CDR1 is MNHEY and CDR2 SMNVEV (reference sequence). The CDR3 consists of 13 residues. Deletions cut 6 bases from V and 6 bases from J, with 11 bases between. The CDR3 reads CASRIQGSGELFF. CDR3 nucleotide sequence: TGTGCCAGCAGGATACAGGGTTCCGGGGAGCTGTTTTTT.

The chain couples TRBV5-8 to TRBJ1-2, with 8 bases identical to TRBD1. There are 14 residues in the CDR3. Per the germline V gene, CDR1 is SGHTS and CDR2 is YDEGEE. After removal of 5 bases from V and 4 bases from J, the junction contained 7 bases not matched to a gene. The CDR3 region has the DNA TGTGCCAGCAGAGGACAGGGAAGATTCTATGGCTACACCTTC. As protein: CASRGQGRFYGYTF.

The chain's CDR3 is CASSQDRSGGETQYF. The CDR3 nucleotides are TGTGCCAGCAGCCAAGATAGGTCCGGGGGAGAGACCCAGTACTTC. The rearrangement joins TRBV3-1 (or the pseudogene TRBV3-2) to TRBJ2-5; perhaps TRBD2 as D (6 bases). The V end was cut by 0 bases, the J end by 4 bases, with 12 bases between. This CDR3 comprises 15 residues. The germline V gene encodes CDR1 LGHDT and CDR2 YNNKEL (reference sequence).

The chain carries TRBV19 and TRBJ1-5; TRBD1 is a possible D gene (5 bases). The CDR3 length is 16 residues. Trimming took off 3 bases at V and 4 bases at J, with 16 bases between the two ends. Per the germline V gene, CDR1 is LNHDA and CDR2 is SQIVND (reference sequence). The CDR3 sequence: CASSMGGYRINQPQHF. In DNA form, the CDR3 reads TGTGCCAGTAGTATGGGGGGGTATCGGATTAATCAGCCCCAGCATTTT.

About this clone itself: At one of its ends the junction is not consistent with the germline gene, which may arise from a read error. V gene TRBV29-1 combines with J gene TRBJ2-7; maybe TRBD2 (6 bases). Germline CDR1 is SQVTM and CDR2 is ANQGSEA. The CDR3 covers 11 residues. The CDR3 DNA reads TGCAGCGTTGATTACGGTCGCGGGGAGAACTTC. It is translated as CSVDYGRGENF.

This clone has a handful of counts. This chain uses TRBV19 with TRBJ1-2; TRBD1 matches 8 bases. V lost 5 bases and J lost 6; bases outside the gene matches: 8. Germline assignment: CDR1 LNHDA and CDR2 SQIVND (reference sequence). The length of the CDR3 is 14 residues. DNA of the CDR3: TGTGCCAGTAGTGATGTAGGACAGGGAAATGGCTACACCTTC. Protein: CASSDVGQGNGYTF.

J is TRBJ1-1 and V is TRBV18, with D possibly matching TRBD1 (5 bases). From germline, CDR1 is KGHSH and CDR2 LQKENI. The CDR3 length is 13 residues. V shed 6 bases and J shed 6 bases, with 14 bases lying between them. Here the CDR3 DNA reads TGTGCCAGCTCGCCAGCAGGGCTGGCTGAAGCTTTCTTT. It codes for CASSPAGLAEAFF.

This clone was found many times. The chain couples TRBV7-2 to TRBJ2-1, with D perhaps matching TRBD2 (5 bases). Looked up from germline, CDR1 is SGHTA and CDR2 is FQGNSA. The CDR3 is made up of 13 amino acids. V was cut by 2 bases and J by 6 bases, with 8 bases left in between. The CDR3 DNA reads TGTGCCAGCAGCTTAAATGAGGGCAATGAGCAGTTCTTC. This translates into CASSLNEGNEQFF. Complete variable domain (other parts from reference TRBV7-2 and TRBJ2-1): GAGVSQSPSNKVTEKGKDVELRCDPISGHTALYWYRQSLGQGLEFLIYFQGNSAPDKSGLPSDRFSAERTGGSVSTLTIQRTQQEDSAVYLCASSLNEGNEQFFGPGTRLTVL.

V gene TRBV10-1 combines with J gene TRBJ1-5; perhaps TRBD1 as D (6 bases). Trimming took 10 bases from V and 0 from J, leaving 22 bases between them. The germline V gene has CDR1 WNHNN and CDR2 SYGVQD (reference sequence). The CDR3 spans 17 residues. The CDR3 protein is CANSPTRTVYSNQPQHF. The CDR3 bases are TGCGCCAACAGCCCCACGCGGACAGTTTATAGCAATCAGCCCCAGCATTTT.

This clone has just one count. This chain links TRBV30 with TRBJ1-2, with D perhaps matching TRBD1 (6 bases). The V gene lost 4 bases and the J gene lost 8 bases, with 14 bases spanning the gap. The CDR3 spans 12 residues. Germline CDR1 is GTSNPN and CDR2 is SVGIG (reference sequence). This chain's CDR3 is CAWNNGGVGYTF. CDR3 coding DNA: TGTGCCTGGAACAATGGGGGCGTGGGCTACACCTTC.

V and J are TRBV18 and TRBJ1-1; a weak D match, TRBD1 (5 bases). With 8 bases removed from V and 4 bases from J, the gap between germline ends came to 14 bases. CDR1 and CDR2 (germline): KGHSH, LQKENI. The CDR3 runs to 13 residues. The CDR3 reads CASHGRQGTEAFF. In DNA, the CDR3 is TGTGCCAGCCACGGACGGCAGGGCACTGAAGCTTTCTTT.

The rearrangement uses TRBV29-1 and TRBJ2-7; no clear D. CDR1 is SQVTM and CDR2 is ANQGSEA in the germline V gene. The V end was cut by 6 bases, the J end by 5 bases, with 8 bases between. CDR3 size: 10 residues. CDR3 sequence: CSVLSDEQYF. CDR3 DNA: TGCAGCGTGCTAAGCGACGAGCAGTACTTC.

The chain couples TRBV9 to TRBJ2-1; 7 bases agree with TRBD1. CDR1 and CDR2 (germline): SGDLS, YYNGEE. The CDR3 sequence is 15 residues long. V lost 0 bases, J lost 8 bases, and 8 bases stayed unmatched. The CDR3 DNA reads TGTGCCAGCAGCGTAGCTGACAGGGAGTGGGATGAGCAGTTCTTC. This codes for CASSVADREWDEQFF.

This clone was seen a single time. The rearrangement joins TRBV7-2 to TRBJ2-1; 8 nucleotides line up with TRBD2. V shed 2 bases and J 5 bases; nucleotides not matched to a gene: 8. Germline CDR1 reads SGHTA; CDR2 reads FQGNSA. The CDR3 spans 16 residues. The CDR3 protein is CASSLSGSAGDNEQFF. In DNA, the CDR3 is TGTGCCAGCAGCTTAAGTGGGTCAGCGGGAGACAATGAGCAGTTCTTC.

This clone is classed as large. The J gene is TRBJ2-5, the V gene TRBV5-4; D is possibly TRBD1 (6 bases). Looked up from germline, CDR1 is SGHNT and CDR2 is YYREEE (reference sequence). CDR3 size: 14 residues. Trimming removed 4 bases at V and 7 bases at J, with 17 bases between. This CDR3 reads CASSPQDSPGTQYF. The CDR3 bases are TGTGCCAGCAGCCCGCAGGACAGCCCGGGGACCCAGTACTTC.

This chain joins TRBV6-1 and TRBJ2-7; D is ambiguous. V shed 2 bases and J shed 9 bases, with 11 bases lying between them. The length of the CDR3 is 12 residues. Germline lookup yields CDR1 MNHNS and CDR2 SASEGT. The DNA of the CDR3 is TGTGCCAGCAGTGAACAGGCGTCAGTGCAGTACGTC. Translating gives CASSEQASVQYV.